This TCR beta chain was identified during a study of shared T cell receptors in the human thymus. The assay was immunoSEQ multiplex PCR, and TCRdb's table has in-frame clones only and misses some. The data contain hundreds of thousands of clones, about 90% of them singletons. This clone appeared a few times. Germline-derived CDR1 and CDR2 are SQVTM and ANQGSEA. The CDR3 contains 13 residues. V trimming: 4 bases; J trimming: 1 base; junction bases outside the gene matches: 3. This sample also appeared in a second study, on human thymus T cells. That work states: The source of the thymus tissue was resections taken during corrective heart surgery. Related work found strong thymic repertoire overlap between unrelated individuals.

The sequence came from a boy under two years old with a congenital heart defect. Source material: thymocytes. V usage is TRBV29-1 and J usage is TRBJ1-1; 7 bases agree with TRBD1. The CDR3 sequence is CSVVRGRNTEAFF. The CDR3 DNA is TGCAGCGTTGTAAGGGGGCGGAACACTGAAGCTTTCTTT.